Each of the 20 T cell receptor beta chains below was sequenced from the same sample in a study of regulatory T cells in long-lasting Graves disease. CDR3 regions were amplified by Arm-PCR using iRepertoire HTBI primers to build TCR beta libraries. TCRdb fed the multiplex PCR reads into MiXCR, producing one record per CDR3 protein. The data hold 420,000 or so distinct CDR3 sequences, with roughly a quarter observed a single time. Noted time point: persistent/refractory GD, antithyroid drugs over 5 years with positive TRAb. PBMCs were the source of the RNA used for TCR sequencing. The sample in question was peripheral blood mononuclear cells (PBMCs), obtained when the disease was refractory, from a patient treated with antithyroid drugs. These receptors were obtained from a female donor with Graves disease.

The rearrangement joins TRBV29-1 to TRBJ2-3, with 8 bases fitting TRBD1. With V trimmed by 6 bases and J by 0 bases, 11 bases remained unmatched. This CDR3 spans 16 amino acids. Germline V gene lookup returns CDR1 SQVTM and CDR2 ANQGSEA. The CDR3 here is CSVQGAAGTSTDTQYF. DNA of the CDR3: TGCAGCGTCCAGGGGGCGGCGGGAACTAGCACAGATACGCAGTATTTT.

The chain has TRBV4-3 and TRBJ2-2; D possibly corresponds to TRBD2 (6 bases). The CDR3 loop spans 16 amino acids. Germline values: CDR1 LGHNA, CDR2 YSLEER. Trimming cost V 3 bases and J 5 bases, with 16 bases left between them. The CDR3 sequence is CASSQEGSGRTGELFF. The CDR3, as DNA: TGCGCCAGCAGCCAGGAGGGTTCAGGGCGGACCGGGGAGCTGTTTTTT.

This clonotype appeared many times. The chain combines TRBV28 with TRBJ1-1; D uncertain. From germline, CDR1 is MDHEN and CDR2 SYDVKM. CDR3 size: 11 residues. Trimming removed 6 bases at V and 6 bases at J, with 8 bases between. DNA for the CDR3: TGTGCCAGCAGAAAGGTGGCTGAAGCTTTCTTT. Amino acid sequence: CASRKVAEAFF.

The rearrangement uses TRBV5-1 and TRBJ2-7, with 9 nucleotides matching TRBD2. The CDR3 runs to 14 residues. V lost 5 bases and J lost 4; bases outside the gene matches: 7. Germline V gene data show CDR1 as SGHRS and CDR2 as YFSETQ. The CDR3 reads CASSPGTSWYEQYF. The CDR3 bases are TGCGCCAGCAGTCCCGGGACTAGCTGGTACGAGCAGTACTTC. Filled out from reference TRBV5-1 and TRBJ2-7, the complete variable domain reads KAGVTQTPRYLIKTRGQQVTLSCSPISGHRSVSWYQQTPGQGLQFLFEYFSETQRNKGNFPGRFSGRQFSNSRSEMNVSTLELGDSALYLCASSPGTSWYEQYFGPGTRLTVT.

The V gene is TRBV12-3 or TRBV12-4, the J gene TRBJ1-1, with D perhaps TRBD1 (6 bases). The CDR3 loop spans 13 amino acids. Trimming took 6 bases from V and 6 from J, leaving 14 bases between them. The CDR3 DNA reads as TGTGCCAGCAGAAGGGGGGGGGGGGCTGAAGCTTTCTTT. Translating gives CASRRGGGAEAFF.

This clonotype came up many times. V and J are TRBV6-1 and TRBJ1-4; D call uncertain. Germline V gene lookup returns CDR1 MNHNS and CDR2 SASEGT. The CDR3 is 15 residues long. Trimming left V 4 bases short and J 0 bases short, with 9 bases between. The CDR3 is CASSGRDTTNEKLFF. The CDR3 nucleotides are TGTGCCAGCAGTGGACGGGATACAACTAATGAAAAACTGTTTTTT.

This clonotype was counted ten times or more. The V gene is TRBV5-1, the J gene TRBJ2-5, with 8 bases aligning to TRBD2. The CDR3 has 14 amino acids. The V gene's germline CDR1 is SGHRS and CDR2 YFSETQ. Germline trimming cut 5 bases from V and 5 bases from J; bases unmatched to any gene: 8. This CDR3 reads CASRLRTGGETQYF. The CDR3, as DNA: TGCGCCAGCAGGCTACGGACGGGGGGGGAGACCCAGTACTTC. Using reference TRBV5-1 and TRBJ2-5 for the parts outside the CDR3, the full variable domain is KAGVTQTPRYLIKTRGQQVTLSCSPISGHRSVSWYQQTPGQGLQFLFEYFSETQRNKGNFPGRFSGRQFSNSRSEMNVSTLELGDSALYLCASRLRTGGETQYFGPGTRLLVL.

This clonotype was counted at least ten times. This chain uses TRBV3-1 with TRBJ2-5; possible D gene TRBD1, 5 bases. The CDR3 is 17 amino acids. V was pared by 1 base and J by 2 bases, with 17 bases between. In germline, CDR1 is LGHDT, CDR2 YNNKEL (reference sequence). The CDR3: CASSQGMVQGGQETQYF. The CDR3 region has the DNA TGTGCCAGCAGCCAAGGGATGGTCCAGGGTGGGCAAGAGACCCAGTACTTC.

The chain couples TRBV20-1 to TRBJ2-1; D may be TRBD1 (6 bases). The germline V gene encodes CDR1 DFQATT and CDR2 SNEGSKA (reference sequence). The CDR3 totals 13 residues. V was clipped by 6 bases and J by 0 bases, with 9 bases between them. The CDR3 DNA reads TGCAGTGCGAACAGGGCCTCCTACAATGAGCAGTTCTTC. This encodes CSANRASYNEQFF.

This clonotype has at least ten counts. This chain joins TRBV12-3 or TRBV12-4 and TRBJ1-2, with D possibly matching TRBD1 (6 bases). This CDR3 is built from 14 residues. Trimming left V 5 bases short and J 6 bases short, with 16 bases between. CDR3 residues: CASSLRRGLDGYTF. Written as DNA, the CDR3 is TGTGCCAGCAGTCTACGGAGGGGGTTAGATGGCTACACCTTC.

A few counts support this clonotype. The rearrangement joins TRBV19 to TRBJ1-1; D unclear. The CDR3 is 16 amino acids. Trimming took 3 bases from V and 3 from J, leaving 17 bases between them. Germline values: CDR1 LNHDA, CDR2 SQIVND (reference sequence). CDR3: CASSISPGGGDTEAFF. CDR3 nucleotides: TGTGCCAGTAGTATCTCCCCCGGCGGTGGGGACACTGAAGCTTTCTTT. Supplemented by reference TRBV19 and TRBJ1-1, the full variable domain reads DGGITQSPKYLFRKEGQNVTLSCEQNLNHDAMYWYRQDPGQGLRLIYYSQIVNDFQKGDIAEGYSVSREKKESFPLTVTSAQKNPTAFYLCASSISPGGGDTEAFFGQGTRLTVV.

This clonotype was seen a handful of times. The chain links TRBV5-6 to TRBJ1-1, with a possible D match to TRBD1 (5 bases). Germline CDR1 is SGHDT and CDR2 is YYEEEE. This CDR3 spans 13 amino acids. V dropped 2 bases and J dropped 5 bases, with 10 bases sitting between them. CDR3 residues: CASSFPRVTEAFF. CDR3 coding DNA: TGTGCCAGCAGCTTCCCCAGGGTGACTGAAGCTTTCTTT.

The chain recombines TRBV29-1 with TRBJ1-1; 8 bases map to TRBD1. CDR3 length: 14 amino acids. Losses at the gene ends were 4 bases for V and 1 base for J; bases not matched to a gene: 5. Germline assignment: CDR1 SQVTM and CDR2 ANQGSEA. The CDR3 loop reads CSVAMDRANTEAFF. The CDR3 DNA follows: TGCAGCGTTGCTATGGACAGGGCGAACACTGAAGCTTTCTTT.

This clonotype was detected a few times. This chain joins TRBV7-9 and TRBJ1-2; D is possibly TRBD1 (5 bases). Between the trimmed V and J ends, which lost 3 bases and 2 bases, there was a span of 13 bases. CDR1 SEHNR and CDR2 FQNEAQ come from the germline V gene (reference sequence). The CDR3 has 15 amino acids. The DNA of the CDR3 is TGTGCCAGCAGCTTCGGGGACGGGATCAACTATGGCTACACCTTC. This sequence encodes CASSFGDGINYGYTF.

On this clonotype: The CDR3 end shows no conserved phenylalanine or tryptophan, and so a read error is likely. The rearrangement uses TRBV5-8 and TRBJ2-2; no reliable D call. Looked up from germline, CDR1 is SGHTS and CDR2 is YDEGEE. V lost 6 bases to trimming and J lost 0 bases, with 12 bases between them. The CDR3 has 15 residues. The CDR3: CASTRGGANTGELFS. The CDR3 nucleotides are TGTGCCAGCACCCGAGGTGGGGCGAACACCGGGGAGCTGTTTTCT.

V usage is TRBV30 and J usage is TRBJ2-7; TRBD2 might be the D (5 bases). The CDR3 contains 15 residues. In germline, CDR1 is GTSNPN, CDR2 SVGIG (reference sequence). Deletions cut 1 base from V and 3 bases from J, with 16 bases between. The DNA of the CDR3 is TGTGCCTGGAGTGGTTCCGGGAACTCACTCTACGAGCAGTACTTC. Translation: CAWSGSGNSLYEQYF.

V and J are TRBV3-1 and TRBJ2-5; D is unresolved. Germline V CDR1 and CDR2: LGHDT, YNNKEL (reference sequence). This CDR3 is built from 12 residues. Deletions cut 11 bases from V and 5 bases from J, with 15 bases between. CDR3 bases: TGTGCCGCACTGGGCAGCGAGGAGACCCAGTACTTC. Residues: CAALGSEETQYF.

The chain joins TRBV28 to TRBJ2-1; perhaps TRBD1 as D (5 bases). Trimming shortened V by 1 base and J by 10 bases, and 8 bases separated the two germline ends. The CDR3 runs 12 residues. Germline V gene lookup returns CDR1 MDHEN and CDR2 SYDVKM. CDR3 DNA: TGTGCCAGCAGTTTATTAAGGGGAGAGCAGTTCTTC. Residues: CASSLLRGEQFF.

The rearrangement links TRBV20-1 to TRBJ1-5, with D hard to call. The germline V gene encodes CDR1 DFQATT and CDR2 SNEGSKA (reference sequence). The CDR3 is made up of 14 amino acids. V shed 4 bases and J shed 6 bases, with 16 bases lying between them. The CDR3 loop is CSAIEGAFSQPQHF. The CDR3 DNA follows: TGCAGTGCTATTGAGGGAGCGTTCAGTCAGCCCCAGCATTTT.

This clonotype was counted a few times. This chain connects TRBV20-1 to TRBJ2-7, with D perhaps TRBD1 (6 bases). Germline CDR1 is DFQATT and CDR2 is SNEGSKA (reference sequence). Trimming took 3 bases from V and 2 from J, leaving 14 bases between them. The CDR3 consists of 14 residues. The CDR3 sequence: CSASSRGDPYEQYF. For the CDR3, the DNA is TGCAGTGCTAGTTCCAGGGGCGATCCCTACGAGCAGTACTTC.